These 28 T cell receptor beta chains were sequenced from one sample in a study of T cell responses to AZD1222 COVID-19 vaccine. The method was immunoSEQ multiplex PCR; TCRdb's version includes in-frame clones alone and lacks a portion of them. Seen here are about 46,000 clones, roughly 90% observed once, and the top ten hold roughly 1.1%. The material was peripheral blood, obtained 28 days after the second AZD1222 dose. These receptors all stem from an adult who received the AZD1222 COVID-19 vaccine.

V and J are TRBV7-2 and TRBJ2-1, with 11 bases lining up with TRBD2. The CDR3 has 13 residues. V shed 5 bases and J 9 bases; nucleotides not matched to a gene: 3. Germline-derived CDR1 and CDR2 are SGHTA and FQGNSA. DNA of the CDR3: TGTGCCAGCAGCACGACTAGCGGGATTGAGCAGTTCTTC. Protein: CASSTTSGIEQFF.

For the CDR3, the DNA is TGCAGTGCTAGCCAACCTAATGAGCAGTTCTTC. Its translation: CSASQPNEQFF. The J gene is TRBJ2-1, the V gene TRBV20-1; D is undetermined. The CDR3 is made up of 11 amino acids. The V end was cut by 3 bases, the J end by 7 bases, with 7 bases between. Looked up from germline, CDR1 is DFQATT and CDR2 is SNEGSKA (reference sequence).

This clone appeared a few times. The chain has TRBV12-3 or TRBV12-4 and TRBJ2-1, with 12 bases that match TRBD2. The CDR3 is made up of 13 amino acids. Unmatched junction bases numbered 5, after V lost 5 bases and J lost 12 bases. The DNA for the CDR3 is TGTGCCAGCAGTCCTGGACTAGCGGGGAGGCAGTTCTTC. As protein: CASSPGLAGRQFF.

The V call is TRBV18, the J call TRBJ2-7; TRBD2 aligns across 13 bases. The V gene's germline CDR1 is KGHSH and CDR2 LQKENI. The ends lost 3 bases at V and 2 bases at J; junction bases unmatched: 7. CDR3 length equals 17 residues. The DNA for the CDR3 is TGTGCCAGCTCACCCATTGGGACTAGCGGGACCCCCTACGAGCAGTACTTC. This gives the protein CASSPIGTSGTPYEQYF. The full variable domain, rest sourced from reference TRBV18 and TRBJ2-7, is NAGVMQNPRHLVRRRGQEARLRCSPMKGHSHVYWYRQLPEEGLKFMVYLQKENIIDESGMPKERFSAEFPKEGPSILRIQQVVRGDSAAYFCASSPIGTSGTPYEQYFGPGTRLTVT.

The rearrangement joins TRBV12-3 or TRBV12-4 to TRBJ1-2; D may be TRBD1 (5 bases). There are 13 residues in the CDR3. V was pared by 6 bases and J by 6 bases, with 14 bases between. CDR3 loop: CASSRRDLHGYTF. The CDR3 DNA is TGTGCCAGCAGCCGTCGGGACCTCCATGGCTACACCTTC.

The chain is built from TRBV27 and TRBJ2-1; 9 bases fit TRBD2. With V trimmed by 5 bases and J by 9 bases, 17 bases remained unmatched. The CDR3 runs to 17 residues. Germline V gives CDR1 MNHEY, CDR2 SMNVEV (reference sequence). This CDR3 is CASSITAPGLAFGEQFF. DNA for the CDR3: TGTGCCAGCAGTATCACGGCCCCGGGACTAGCCTTTGGTGAGCAGTTCTTC.

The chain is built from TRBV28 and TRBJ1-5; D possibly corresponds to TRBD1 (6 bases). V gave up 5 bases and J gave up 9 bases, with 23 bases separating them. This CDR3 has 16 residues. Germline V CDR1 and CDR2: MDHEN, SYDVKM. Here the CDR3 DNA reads TGTGCCAGCAGTCACTCAGGACAGCCTATCTTTAGGCCCCAGCATTTT. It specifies CASSHSGQPIFRPQHF.

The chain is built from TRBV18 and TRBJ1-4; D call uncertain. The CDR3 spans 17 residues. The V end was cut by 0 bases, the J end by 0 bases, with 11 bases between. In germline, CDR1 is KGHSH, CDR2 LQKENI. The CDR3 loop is CASSPPIPEATNEKLFF. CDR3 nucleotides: TGTGCCAGCTCACCACCGATCCCCGAAGCAACTAATGAAAAACTGTTTTTT.

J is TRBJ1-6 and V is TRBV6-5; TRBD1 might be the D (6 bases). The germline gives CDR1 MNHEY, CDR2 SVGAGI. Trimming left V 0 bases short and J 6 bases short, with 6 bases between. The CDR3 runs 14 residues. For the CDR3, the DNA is TGTGCCAGCAGTTACTCACAGGGTAATTCACCCCTCCACTTT. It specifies CASSYSQGNSPLHF.

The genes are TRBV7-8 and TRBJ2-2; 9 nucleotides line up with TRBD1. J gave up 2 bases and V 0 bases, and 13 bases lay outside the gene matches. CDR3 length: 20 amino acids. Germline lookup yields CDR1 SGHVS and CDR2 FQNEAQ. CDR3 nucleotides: TGTGCCAGCAGCTTAGCGGGTGTCTTCGGGACAGGGCGTAACACCGGGGAGCTGTTTTTT. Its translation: CASSLAGVFGTGRNTGELFF.

CDR3 in DNA: TGTGCCAGCAGCATTTTAGACAGGAGTAATGGCTACACCTTC. Translation gives CASSILDRSNGYTF. This rearrangement joins TRBV7-2 to TRBJ1-2; the D gene is possibly TRBD1 (6 bases). This CDR3 contains 14 residues. Germline loops: CDR1 SGHTA, CDR2 FQGNSA. Trimming took off 5 bases at V and 6 bases at J, with 16 bases between the two ends.

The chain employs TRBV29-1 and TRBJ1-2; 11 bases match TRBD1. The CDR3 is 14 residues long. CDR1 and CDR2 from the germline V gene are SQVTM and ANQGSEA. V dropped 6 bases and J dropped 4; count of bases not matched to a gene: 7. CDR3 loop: CSVARTGGPYGYTF. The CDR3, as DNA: TGCAGCGTGGCCCGGACAGGGGGCCCCTATGGCTACACCTTC. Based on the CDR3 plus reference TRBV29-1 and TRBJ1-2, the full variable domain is SAVISQKPSRDICQRGTSLTIQCQVDSQVTMMFWYRQQPGQSLTLIATANQGSEATYESGFVIDKFPISRPNLTFSTLTVSNMSPEDSSIYLCSVARTGGPYGYTFGSGTRLTVV.

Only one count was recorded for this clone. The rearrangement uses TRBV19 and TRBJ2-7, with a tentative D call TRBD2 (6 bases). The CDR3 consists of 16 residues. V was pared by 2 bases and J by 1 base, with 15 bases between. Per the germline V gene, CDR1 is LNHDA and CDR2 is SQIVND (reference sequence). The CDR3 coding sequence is TGTGCCAGTAGTATAAAGCGGGCGGGATTATCCTACGAGCAGTACTTC. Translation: CASSIKRAGLSYEQYF.

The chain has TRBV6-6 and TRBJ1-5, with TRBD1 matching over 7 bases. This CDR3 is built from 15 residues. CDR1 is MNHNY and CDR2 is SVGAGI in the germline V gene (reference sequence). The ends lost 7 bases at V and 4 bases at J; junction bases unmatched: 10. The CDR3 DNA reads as TGTGCCAGCACCCCCCGGGACAGAGATAATCAGCCCCAGCATTTT. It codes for CASTPRDRDNQPQHF.

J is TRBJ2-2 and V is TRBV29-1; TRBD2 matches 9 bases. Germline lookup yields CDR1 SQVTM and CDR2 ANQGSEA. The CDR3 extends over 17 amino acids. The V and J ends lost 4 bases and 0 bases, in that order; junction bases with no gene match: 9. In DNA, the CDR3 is TGCAGCGTTGGACGGCTAGCGGGGCCATCGAACACCGGGGAGCTGTTTTTT. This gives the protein CSVGRLAGPSNTGELFF.

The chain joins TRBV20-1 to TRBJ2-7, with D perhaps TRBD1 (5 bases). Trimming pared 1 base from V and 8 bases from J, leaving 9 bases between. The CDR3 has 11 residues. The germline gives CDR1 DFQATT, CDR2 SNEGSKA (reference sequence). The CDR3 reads CSARVQGKQYF. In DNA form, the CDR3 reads TGCAGTGCTAGAGTGCAGGGAAAGCAGTACTTC.

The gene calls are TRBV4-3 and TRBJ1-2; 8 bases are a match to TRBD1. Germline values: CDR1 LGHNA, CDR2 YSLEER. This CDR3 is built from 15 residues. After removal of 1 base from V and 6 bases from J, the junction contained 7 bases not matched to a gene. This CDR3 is CASSQGLQGAHGYTF. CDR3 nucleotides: TGCGCCAGCAGCCAAGGTCTTCAGGGGGCGCATGGCTACACCTTC.

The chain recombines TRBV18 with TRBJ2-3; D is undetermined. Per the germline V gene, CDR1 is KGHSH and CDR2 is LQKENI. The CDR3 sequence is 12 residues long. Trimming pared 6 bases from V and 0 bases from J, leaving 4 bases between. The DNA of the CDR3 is TGTGCCAGCTCTCATAGCACAGATACGCAGTATTTT. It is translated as CASSHSTDTQYF.

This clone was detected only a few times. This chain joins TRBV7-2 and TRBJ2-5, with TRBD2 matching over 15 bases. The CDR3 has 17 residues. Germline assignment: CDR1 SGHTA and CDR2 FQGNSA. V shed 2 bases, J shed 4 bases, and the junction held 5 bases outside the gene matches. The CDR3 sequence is CASSLWTSGRAGETQYF. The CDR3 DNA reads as TGTGCCAGCAGCTTATGGACTAGCGGGAGGGCTGGAGAGACCCAGTACTTC.

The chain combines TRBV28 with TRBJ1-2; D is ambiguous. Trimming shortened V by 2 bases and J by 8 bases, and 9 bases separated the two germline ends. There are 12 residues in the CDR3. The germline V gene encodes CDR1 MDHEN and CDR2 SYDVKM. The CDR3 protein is CASSLRPWGYTF. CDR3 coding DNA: TGTGCCAGCAGTTTACGACCTTGGGGCTACACCTTC.

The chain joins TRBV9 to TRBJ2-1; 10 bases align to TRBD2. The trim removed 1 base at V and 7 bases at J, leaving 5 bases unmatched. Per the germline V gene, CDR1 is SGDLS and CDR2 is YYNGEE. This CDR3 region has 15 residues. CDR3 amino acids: CASSVSGRAKNEQFF. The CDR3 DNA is TGTGCCAGCAGCGTAAGCGGGAGGGCTAAAAATGAGCAGTTCTTC.

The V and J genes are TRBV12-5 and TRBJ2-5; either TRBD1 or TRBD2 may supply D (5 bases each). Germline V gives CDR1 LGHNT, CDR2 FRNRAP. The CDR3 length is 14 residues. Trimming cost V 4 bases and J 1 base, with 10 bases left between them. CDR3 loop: CASGSGRGQETQYF. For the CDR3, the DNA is TGTGCTAGTGGTTCGGGACGGGGCCAAGAGACCCAGTACTTC.

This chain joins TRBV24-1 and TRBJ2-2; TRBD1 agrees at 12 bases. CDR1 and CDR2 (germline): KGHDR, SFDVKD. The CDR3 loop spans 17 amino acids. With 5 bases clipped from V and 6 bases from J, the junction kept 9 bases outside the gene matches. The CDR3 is CATSAHPGQGAPGELFF. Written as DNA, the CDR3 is TGTGCCACCAGTGCCCACCCGGGACAGGGGGCCCCCGGGGAGCTGTTTTTT.

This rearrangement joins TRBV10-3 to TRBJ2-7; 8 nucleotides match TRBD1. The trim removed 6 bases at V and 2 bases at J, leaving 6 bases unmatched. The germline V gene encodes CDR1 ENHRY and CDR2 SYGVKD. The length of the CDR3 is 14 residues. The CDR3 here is CAIRGQEKAYEQYF. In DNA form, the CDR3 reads TGTGCCATCAGGGGACAGGAGAAGGCCTACGAGCAGTACTTC.

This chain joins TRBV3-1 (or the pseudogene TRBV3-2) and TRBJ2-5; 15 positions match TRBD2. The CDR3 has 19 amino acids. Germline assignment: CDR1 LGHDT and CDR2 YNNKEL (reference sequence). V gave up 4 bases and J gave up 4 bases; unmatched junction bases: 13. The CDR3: CASSLLRTSGRAGRETQYF. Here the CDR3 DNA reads TGTGCCAGCAGCCTCCTTCGGACTAGCGGGAGGGCCGGGCGAGAGACCCAGTACTTC.

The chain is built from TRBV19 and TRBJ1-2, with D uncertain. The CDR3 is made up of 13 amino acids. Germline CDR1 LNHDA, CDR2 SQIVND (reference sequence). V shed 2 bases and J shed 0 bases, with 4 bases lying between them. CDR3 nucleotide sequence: TGTGCCAGTAGTATAATGGCTAACTATGGCTACACCTTC. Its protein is CASSIMANYGYTF.

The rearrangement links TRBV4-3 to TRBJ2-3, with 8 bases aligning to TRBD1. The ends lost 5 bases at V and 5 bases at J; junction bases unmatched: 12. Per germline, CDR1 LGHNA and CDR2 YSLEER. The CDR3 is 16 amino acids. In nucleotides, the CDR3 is TGCGCCAGCAGCACTCGGACAGGGATCGGGGGAGATACGCAGTATTTT. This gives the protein CASSTRTGIGGDTQYF.

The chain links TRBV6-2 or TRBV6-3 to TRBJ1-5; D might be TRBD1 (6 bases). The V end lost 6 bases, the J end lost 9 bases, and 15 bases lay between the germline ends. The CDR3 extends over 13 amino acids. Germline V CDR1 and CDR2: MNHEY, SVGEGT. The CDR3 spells CASRYQDRPPQHF. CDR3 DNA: TGTGCCAGCAGGTACCAGGACAGACCGCCCCAGCATTTT.